A selection of T cell receptor beta chains follows, all from one sample in a study of T cell responses to AZD1222 COVID-19 vaccine. Generated by immunoSEQ multiplex PCR, the TCRdb table keeps only in-frame clones and is missing some. The sample includes 110,000 to 150,000 clones, 80% to 90% seen only once; the top ten take around 7.8%. The sample in question was peripheral blood, obtained on day 0 of AZD1222 vaccination. These receptors all stem from an adult in good health. Each CDR3 is given with its conserved first and last residue. Each record gives: J gene, clone size, V gene, D gene, CDR3 protein, CDR3 DNA. D genes are given only for firm matches. The size field is filled for only some rows; it gives once, few, many or a size class.

TRBJ1-4,once,TRBV6-5,TRBD1,CASSRQAQGGEKLFF,TGTGCCAGCAGTCGACAGGCACAGGGGGGTGAAAAACTGTTTTTT
TRBJ1-2,-,TRBV25-1,-,CASSRTNYGYTF,TGTGCCAGCAGTCGGACAAACTATGGCTACACCTTC
TRBJ1-2,-,TRBV7-9,-,CASSLREGPLQGGF,TGTGCCAGCAGCTTAAGGGAGGGCCCCCTACAAGGAGGATTC
TRBJ1-3,-,TRBV29-1,-,CSVEPGTGNTIYF,TGCAGCGTTGAGCCAGGGACTGGAAACACCATATATTTT
TRBJ2-2,-,TRBV19,-,CASTMDPGVRTGELFF,TGTGCCAGCACGATGGACCCGGGGGTGCGGACCGGGGAGCTGTTTTTT
TRBJ1-5,-,TRBV7-9,-,CASSLEVNQPQHF,TGTGCCAGCAGCTTAGAAGTCAATCAGCCCCAGCATTTT
TRBJ1-1,few,TRBV19,-,CASSPDLKRTEAFF,TGTGCCAGTAGTCCCGACCTTAAGCGGACTGAAGCTTTCTTT
TRBJ1-6,-,TRBV15,-,CATSRDRGDNSPLHF,TGTGCCACCAGCAGAGATAGGGGAGACAATTCACCCCTCCACTTT
TRBJ2-7,few,TRBV19,TRBD1,CASSMGTGGYEQYF,TGTGCCAGTAGTATGGGGACAGGGGGATACGAGCAGTACTTC
TRBJ2-3,-,TRBV5-1,-,CASSPRATINTDTQYF,TGCGCCAGCAGCCCCCGGGCTACTATTAATACAGATACGCAGTATTTT
TRBJ1-4,-,TRBV5-1,-,CASSLGGATNEKLFF,TGCGCCAGCAGCTTGGGGGGAGCAACTAATGAAAAACTGTTTTTT
TRBJ1-4,-,TRBV28,-,CASSYRVEKLFF,TGTGCCAGCAGCTATCGGGTCGAAAAACTGTTTTTT
TRBJ2-3,-,TRBV7-2,-,CASSPPGTDTQYF,TGTGCCAGCAGCCCCCCGGGCACAGATACGCAGTATTTT
TRBJ1-6,-,TRBV6-5,TRBD1,CASSLAGQGNSPLHF,TGTGCCAGCAGCCTGGCGGGACAGGGTAATTCACCCCTCCACTTT